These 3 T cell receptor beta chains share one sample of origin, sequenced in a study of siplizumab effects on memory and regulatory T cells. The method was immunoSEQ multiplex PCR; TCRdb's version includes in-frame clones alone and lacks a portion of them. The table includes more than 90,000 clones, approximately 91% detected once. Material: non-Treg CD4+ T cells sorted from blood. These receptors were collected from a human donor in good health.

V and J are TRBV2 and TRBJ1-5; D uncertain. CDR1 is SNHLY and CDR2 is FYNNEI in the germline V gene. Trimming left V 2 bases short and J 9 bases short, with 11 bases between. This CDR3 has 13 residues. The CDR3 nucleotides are TGTGCCAGCAGTGAAAACAGCTTGGGGCCCCAGCATTTT. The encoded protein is CASSENSLGPQHF.

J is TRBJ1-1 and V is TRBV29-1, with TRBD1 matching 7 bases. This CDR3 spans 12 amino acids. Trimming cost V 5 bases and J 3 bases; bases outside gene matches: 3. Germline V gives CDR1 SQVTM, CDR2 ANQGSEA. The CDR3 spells CSVRQGYTEAFF. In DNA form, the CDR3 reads TGCAGCGTTAGACAGGGATACACTGAAGCTTTCTTT.

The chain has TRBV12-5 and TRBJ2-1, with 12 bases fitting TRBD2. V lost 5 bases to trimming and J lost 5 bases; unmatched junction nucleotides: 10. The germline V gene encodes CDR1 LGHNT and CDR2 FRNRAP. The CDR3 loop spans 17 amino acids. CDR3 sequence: CASGKPWTSGTNNEQFF. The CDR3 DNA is TGTGCTAGTGGTAAACCTTGGACTAGCGGGACTAACAATGAGCAGTTCTTC.